What follows is one T cell receptor beta chain and its context. Germline V gene data show CDR1 as DFQATT and CDR2 as SNEGSKA (reference sequence). The V and J ends lost 6 bases and 2 bases respectively, with 10 bases between them. The CDR3 has 12 residues. RNA in amounts of roughly 0.45 to 1 ug was reverse transcribed with random hexamers. With immunoSEQ multiplex PCR, TCR beta CDR3 was amplified across 54 Vbeta and 13 Jbeta. TCRdb redid the calling of the immunoSEQ multiplex PCR reads with MiXCR, one entry per CDR3 protein. In the table there are over 150,000 distinct CDR3 sequences, 85% to 95% of which are singletons. The data stem from a study of CD8 T cells in Susac syndrome. The diagnostic criteria were recently defined, and patients with Susac syndrome met them for definite or probable disease. Bulk CD8+ and CD4+ cells came from magnetic negative isolation; CD8+ TEMRA by FACS.

The sequence was obtained from a human donor with Susac syndrome. The sample comprised CD4+ T cells from PBMCs. The rearrangement joins TRBV20-1 to TRBJ1-2, with D uncertain. Here the CDR3 reads CSAATTNYGYTF. CDR3 DNA: TGCAGTGCGGCCACGACCAACTATGGCTACACCTTC.